Listed here are 31 T cell receptor beta chains from one sample, sequenced in a study of blood T cell repertoires in COVID-19. The protocol was immunoSEQ multiplex PCR, while the TCRdb copy is restricted to in-frame clones and leaves out a portion. Found here are around 100,000 clones, approximately 86% of them singletons; the top ten hold approximately 4.7%. Sequencing was carried out using peripheral blood. The source of these receptors is a man aged 40-49 years with acute or convalescent COVID-19.

CDR3 coding DNA: TGTGCCAGCAGCTTTAGTAGCGGGGCGGTCACCGGGGAGCTGTTTTTT. Translation: CASSFSSGAVTGELFF. The chain is built from TRBV11-3 and TRBJ2-2; 8 positions agree with TRBD2. The V segment lost 3 bases and the J segment 4 bases; nucleotides outside the gene matches: 7. Germline V lookup: CDR1 SGHNT, CDR2 YENEEA. CDR3 length equals 16 residues.

V is TRBV9 and J is TRBJ2-1; TRBD2 matches 12 bases. This CDR3 contains 17 residues. Germline CDR1 and CDR2: SGDLS and YYNGEE. J lost 7 bases, V lost 3 bases, and 11 bases had no gene match. In nucleotides, the CDR3 is TGTGCCAGCAGCGAAACGGAAGCCCTAGCGGGGGGGAATGAGCAGTTCTTC. Protein: CASSETEALAGGNEQFF.

The chain is built from TRBV6-2 or TRBV6-3 and TRBJ2-7; 7 bases line up with TRBD2. The junction had 8 bases not matched to a gene; V was cut back by 0 bases and J by 0 bases. This CDR3 spans 17 amino acids. In germline, CDR1 is MNHEY, CDR2 SVGEGT. The CDR3 nucleotides read TGTGCCAGCAGTTACTCGAAACTGCGGGGGTTCTCCTACGAGCAGTACTTC. This sequence encodes CASSYSKLRGFSYEQYF.

This chain joins TRBV7-9 and TRBJ1-2; unclear D gene. The CDR3 is made up of 13 amino acids. The V end was cut by 2 bases, the J end by 4 bases, with 8 bases between. Looked up from germline, CDR1 is SEHNR and CDR2 is FQNEAQ (reference sequence). CDR3 sequence reads: CASSLQEGYGYTF. The CDR3 bases are TGTGCCAGCAGCTTACAGGAGGGCTATGGCTACACCTTC.

CDR3 residues: CASRKGQGFLSPLHF. The CDR3 nucleotides read TGTGCCAGCAGGAAAGGACAGGGGTTTCTCTCACCCCTCCACTTT. V is TRBV4-2 and J is TRBJ1-6, with 9 bases aligning to TRBD1. Losses at the gene ends were 6 bases for V and 10 bases for J; bases not matched to a gene: 10. The CDR3 extends over 15 amino acids. Germline values: CDR1 LGHNA, CDR2 YNFKEQ.

The rearrangement joins TRBV30 to TRBJ2-2, with TRBD1 matching over 7 bases. Germline CDR1 GTSNPN, CDR2 SVGIG (reference sequence). The V gene end was trimmed by 4 bases and the J gene end by 4 bases; junction bases not matched to a gene: 6. There are 14 residues in the CDR3. The chain's CDR3 is CAWTKQGTTGELFF. The CDR3 DNA reads as TGTGCCTGGACGAAACAGGGGACCACCGGGGAGCTGTTTTTT. Variable domain in full (rest from reference TRBV30 and TRBJ2-2): SQTIHQWPATLVQPVGSPLSLECTVEGTSNPNLYWYRQAAGRGLQLLFYSVGIGQISSEVPQNLSASRPQDRQFILSSKKLLLSDSGFYLCAWTKQGTTGELFFGEGSRLTVL.

This sequence joins TRBV5-1 and TRBJ2-1; 11 nucleotides match TRBD2. Germline V gene data show CDR1 as SGHRS and CDR2 as YFSETQ. This CDR3 is 17 amino acids long. Unmatched junction bases numbered 8, after V lost 0 bases and J lost 6 bases. In DNA form, the CDR3 reads TGCGCCAGCAGCTTGGCCCGGTTTACTAGCGGGAGCAATGAGCAGTTCTTC. As protein: CASSLARFTSGSNEQFF.

The rearrangement links TRBV10-3 to TRBJ1-2; no clear D. Trimming stripped 3 bases from V and 4 bases from J, with 6 bases between. CDR3 size: 12 residues. The germline V gene encodes CDR1 ENHRY and CDR2 SYGVKD. The CDR3 DNA reads TGTGCCATCAGTGAAGGGAGCTATGGCTACACCTTC. Translation: CAISEGSYGYTF.

The chain links TRBV11-1 to TRBJ1-2; a weak D match, TRBD1 (6 bases). Germline-derived CDR1 and CDR2 are SGHAT and FQDESV (reference sequence). The length of the CDR3 is 13 residues. The V end was cut by 3 bases, the J end by 6 bases, with 11 bases between. CDR3 loop: CASSFTGMDGYTF. The CDR3 nucleotides read TGTGCCAGCAGCTTTACAGGGATGGATGGCTACACCTTC.

This sequence joins TRBV4-2 and TRBJ2-1; 14 nucleotides align to TRBD2. The CDR3 is made up of 17 amino acids. Trimming removed 1 base from V and 2 bases from J; junction bases left unmatched: 1. Germline CDR1 reads LGHNA; CDR2 reads YNFKEQ. As DNA, the CDR3 is TGTGCCAGCAGCCAAGGACTAGCGGGAGGGCCCTACAATGAGCAGTTCTTC. This translates into CASSQGLAGGPYNEQFF.

J is TRBJ1-1 and V is TRBV18; D might be TRBD1 (6 bases). V lost 0 bases and J 5 bases, leaving 10 bases between the germline ends. The CDR3 contains 14 residues. Per the germline V gene, CDR1 is KGHSH and CDR2 is LQKENI. CDR3 loop: CASSPPQGWTEAFF. In nucleotides, the CDR3 is TGTGCCAGCTCACCACCGCAGGGGTGGACTGAAGCTTTCTTT.

The chain links TRBV5-6 to TRBJ1-1, with 7 nucleotides matching TRBD1. Trimming cost V 4 bases and J 5 bases; bases outside gene matches: 11. Germline V gene lookup returns CDR1 SGHDT and CDR2 YYEEEE. The CDR3 is 15 residues long. CDR3 coding DNA: TGTGCCAGCAGCAAACACAGGGGATTGAGAACTGAAGCTTTCTTT. Encoded protein: CASSKHRGLRTEAFF.

CDR3 in amino acids: CASSFGGGSDTEAFF. The CDR3 DNA is TGTGCCAGTAGTTTCGGCGGGGGGAGTGACACTGAAGCTTTCTTT. The chain links TRBV19 to TRBJ1-1; possibly TRBD1 for D (5 bases). V lost 5 bases, J lost 3 bases, and 16 bases lay in between. Per germline, CDR1 LNHDA and CDR2 SQIVND (reference sequence). CDR3 length equals 15 residues.

The rearrangement uses TRBV30 and TRBJ1-1; D gene ambiguous. V lost 0 bases and J lost 1, with 12 bases in between. Germline CDR1 reads GTSNPN; CDR2 reads SVGIG (reference sequence). The CDR3 has 15 amino acids. CDR3 nucleotides: TGTGCCTGGAGTGTACCGAGACACACGAACACTGAAGCTTTCTTT. Amino acids: CAWSVPRHTNTEAFF.

The genes are TRBV12-3 or TRBV12-4 and TRBJ2-2, with D maybe TRBD1 (6 bases). The CDR3 extends over 13 amino acids. The V end lost 4 bases, the J end lost 7 bases, and 10 bases lay between the germline ends. The CDR3 reads CASSWTVSGELFF. CDR3 nucleotides: TGTGCCAGCAGTTGGACAGTCAGCGGGGAGCTGTTTTTT.

The chain carries TRBV5-4 and TRBJ1-1; D is uncertain. From germline, CDR1 is SGHNT and CDR2 YYREEE (reference sequence). The length of the CDR3 is 15 residues. V dropped 6 bases and J dropped 1 base, with 16 bases sitting between them. CDR3: CASTYIDFPNTEAFF. The DNA for the CDR3 is TGTGCCAGCACCTATATTGACTTCCCGAACACTGAAGCTTTCTTT.

The chain is built from TRBV3-1 (or the pseudogene TRBV3-2) and TRBJ2-7; no firm D call. The CDR3 length is 14 residues. Looked up from germline, CDR1 is LGHDT and CDR2 is YNNKEL (reference sequence). Trimming pared 1 base from V and 3 bases from J, leaving 10 bases between. CDR3 nucleotide sequence: TGTGCCAGCAGCCAAGCAGGAAAGTACTACGAGCAGTACTTC. This sequence encodes CASSQAGKYYEQYF.

This clone was seen just once. The chain joins TRBV5-3 to TRBJ1-4; tentatively, D is TRBD1 (6 bases). TRBV5-3 falls under the ORF class, with uncertain function. This CDR3 has 14 residues. V was clipped by 7 bases and J by 8 bases, with 18 bases between them. Here the CDR3 reads CARGQGRRREKLFF. CDR3 nucleotides: TGTGCCAGAGGGCAGGGGAGAAGAAGGGAAAAACTGTTTTTT.

The chain employs TRBV4-2 and TRBJ1-4; a weak D match, TRBD1 (5 bases). CDR3 length: 15 residues. CDR1 and CDR2 (germline): LGHNA, YNFKEQ. Trimming stripped 3 bases from V and 6 bases from J, with 14 bases between. CDR3 sequence (DNA): TGTGCCAGCAGCCACACCCAGGGAGGGGATGAAAAACTGTTTTTT. Its protein product is CASSHTQGGDEKLFF.

This chain links TRBV19 with TRBJ2-1; 9 positions agree with TRBD2. Per germline, CDR1 LNHDA and CDR2 SQIVND (reference sequence). The V and J ends lost 11 bases and 5 bases, in that order; junction bases with no gene match: 13. The CDR3 extends over 15 amino acids. The CDR3 nucleotides are TGTGCCTCAAGCAGGGCTAGCGGGACCCACAATGAGCAGTTCTTC. Its translation: CASSRASGTHNEQFF.

The chain links TRBV9 to TRBJ1-6, with a possible D match to TRBD1 (6 bases). V was pared by 7 bases and J by 6 bases, with 8 bases between. The CDR3 contains 12 residues. CDR1 SGDLS and CDR2 YYNGEE come from the germline V gene. Here the CDR3 DNA reads TGTGCCAGCGGGACACCTAATTCACCCCTCCACTTT. Its translation is CASGTPNSPLHF.

This chain joins TRBV5-1 and TRBJ2-3; 11 nucleotides match TRBD2. Unmatched junction bases numbered 6, after V lost 3 bases and J lost 6 bases. The germline V gene has CDR1 SGHRS and CDR2 YFSETQ. This CDR3 has 15 amino acids. The CDR3 reads CASSSLAGGPDTQYF. The DNA of the CDR3 is TGCGCCAGCAGCTCTTTAGCGGGGGGGCCGGATACGCAGTATTTT.

The V gene is TRBV2, the J gene TRBJ2-3, with 15 bases fitting TRBD2. V dropped 7 bases and J dropped 3; count of bases not matched to a gene: 8. The CDR3 has 17 residues. In germline, CDR1 is SNHLY, CDR2 FYNNEI. The CDR3, as DNA: TGTGCCAGCACCCGCTGGACTAGCGGGAGGGATACAGATACGCAGTATTTT. This sequence encodes CASTRWTSGRDTDTQYF.

V gene TRBV30 combines with J gene TRBJ1-1, with TRBD1 as a possible D gene (6 bases). V lost 1 base and J lost 1, with 10 bases in between. CDR1 GTSNPN and CDR2 SVGIG come from the germline V gene (reference sequence). CDR3 length: 14 residues. CDR3: CAWSGDRRNTEAFF. The CDR3 DNA reads TGTGCCTGGAGTGGCGACAGGCGGAACACTGAAGCTTTCTTT.

The chain uses TRBV5-1 and TRBJ2-5; tentative D call: TRBD2 (5 bases). Germline lookup yields CDR1 SGHRS and CDR2 YFSETQ. V was cut by 6 bases and J by 4 bases, with 13 bases left in between. This CDR3 spans 13 amino acids. CDR3 loop: CASTDSRSETQYF. The CDR3 DNA follows: TGCGCCAGCACGGACTCGCGCTCAGAGACCCAGTACTTC.

The V gene is TRBV14, the J gene TRBJ1-1; the D is unclear. The CDR3 has 15 amino acids. Germline CDR1 and CDR2: SGHDN and FVKESK. V was cut by 4 bases and J by 1 base, with 13 bases left in between. The CDR3 is CASSPEEVTNTEAFF. The DNA of the CDR3 is TGTGCCAGCAGCCCCGAGGAAGTGACGAACACTGAAGCTTTCTTT.

J is TRBJ1-1 and V is TRBV3-1 (or the pseudogene TRBV3-2); D is perhaps TRBD1 (6 bases). Trimming took 3 bases from V and 1 from J, leaving 18 bases between them. Germline V CDR1 and CDR2: LGHDT, YNNKEL (reference sequence). The CDR3 loop spans 17 amino acids. The CDR3 coding sequence is TGTGCCAGCAGCCATGGGGGGGCAGGGGCGACGAACACTGAAGCTTTCTTT. Translating gives CASSHGGAGATNTEAFF.

This clone has just one count. The chain joins TRBV7-8 to TRBJ1-6; D unclear. V lost 2 bases, J lost 7 bases, and 15 bases lay in between. Germline V gives CDR1 SGHVS, CDR2 FQNEAQ. This CDR3 region has 16 residues. The CDR3 DNA follows: TGTGCCAGCAGCTTAATCTCGTCAGACTTAAATTCACCCCTCCACTTT. Translating gives CASSLISSDLNSPLHF.

V is TRBV5-1 and J is TRBJ2-1; 10 bases agree with TRBD2. The CDR3 is made up of 15 amino acids. The ends lost 2 bases at V and 5 bases at J; junction bases unmatched: 4. Germline lookup yields CDR1 SGHRS and CDR2 YFSETQ. CDR3 DNA: TGCGCCAGCAGCTTACCTAGCGGGGGAAACAATGAGCAGTTCTTC. It translates to CASSLPSGGNNEQFF.

The rearrangement joins TRBV6-2 or TRBV6-3 to TRBJ2-5; 8 bases are shared with TRBD2. Trimming cost V 4 bases and J 1 base; bases outside gene matches: 14. This CDR3 is 18 amino acids long. Germline assignment: CDR1 MNHEY and CDR2 SVGEGT. CDR3 in amino acids: CASSLGERLALTQETQYF. In nucleotides, the CDR3 is TGTGCCAGCAGTTTAGGTGAACGACTAGCGTTGACCCAAGAGACCCAGTACTTC.

V is TRBV3-1 (or the pseudogene TRBV3-2) and J is TRBJ2-7, with a tentative D call TRBD1 (6 bases). The germline V gene encodes CDR1 LGHDT and CDR2 YNNKEL (reference sequence). The CDR3 runs 15 residues. Trimming took 4 bases from V and 4 from J, leaving 17 bases between them. CDR3 in amino acids: CASSLRGGGRYEQYF. The CDR3 DNA sequence: TGTGCCAGCAGCCTTCGAGGGGGTGGGAGATACGAGCAGTACTTC.